Presented here are 5 T cell receptor beta chains from one specimen sequenced in a study of T-cell reconstitution after alpha-beta-depleted transplantation in children. It was with unique molecular identifiers that the TCRbeta library was prepared. TCRdb ran MiXCR on the PCR reads and lists one entry per CDR3 protein. Of around 800,000 distinct CDR3 sequences listed, 15% to 20% are singletons. This specimen consisted of PBMCs, mostly from graft donor cells, obtained 360 days after TCRalphabeta/CD19-depleted stem cell transplant. These receptors were obtained from a male patient aged 10-17 years who had a stem cell transplant for acute lymphoblastic leukemia, so the T cells may come from the graft donor.

The chain carries TRBV5-6 and TRBJ2-3; 7 bases agree with TRBD2. Looked up from germline, CDR1 is SGHDT and CDR2 is YYEEEE. This CDR3 has 17 amino acids. The J segment lost 5 bases and the V segment lost 1 base, leaving 13 bases of the junction unmatched. The DNA of the CDR3 is TGTGCCAGCAGCTTGCTGACGTGGCGGGAGATAGAAGATACGCAGTATTTT. Translation: CASSLLTWREIEDTQYF.

This clonotype was seen at least ten times. The chain carries TRBV4-1 and TRBJ2-4; TRBD2 agrees at 8 bases. V was clipped by 2 bases and J by 1 base; unmatched bases: 7. The CDR3 has 17 amino acids. The germline V gene encodes CDR1 MGHRA and CDR2 YSYEKL. The CDR3, as DNA: TGCGCCAGCAGCCAACCGGTAGCGGGACGGGCCAAAAACATTCAGTACTTC. Amino acids: CASSQPVAGRAKNIQYF.

This clonotype was counted a few times. The chain recombines TRBV20-1 with TRBJ2-7; 12 nucleotides match TRBD1. Looked up from germline, CDR1 is DFQATT and CDR2 is SNEGSKA (reference sequence). Unmatched junction bases numbered 6, after V lost 2 bases and J lost 7 bases. The CDR3 consists of 14 residues. The CDR3 region has the DNA TGCAGTGCTAGACCGGGACAGGGGGCAGGAGAGCAGTACTTC. Residues: CSARPGQGAGEQYF.

This chain joins TRBV6-2 or TRBV6-3 and TRBJ2-1; D gene unclear. The V end lost 6 bases, the J end lost 8 bases, and 11 bases lay between the germline ends. Germline CDR1 is MNHEY and CDR2 is SVGEGT. The CDR3 is 12 amino acids. The CDR3 bases are TGTGCCAGCAGCTGGCCTAGGCATGAGCAGTTCTTC. It specifies CASSWPRHEQFF.

A remark on this clonotype: The junction does not match germline at one end; this may be a read error. The chain carries TRBV11-2 and TRBJ1-1; D is unresolved. The CDR3 runs to 8 residues. Per the germline V gene, CDR1 is SGHAT and CDR2 is FQNNGV. Here the CDR3 DNA reads TGTGCCAGCAGCTCACGGTACTTT. Protein product: CASSSRYF.